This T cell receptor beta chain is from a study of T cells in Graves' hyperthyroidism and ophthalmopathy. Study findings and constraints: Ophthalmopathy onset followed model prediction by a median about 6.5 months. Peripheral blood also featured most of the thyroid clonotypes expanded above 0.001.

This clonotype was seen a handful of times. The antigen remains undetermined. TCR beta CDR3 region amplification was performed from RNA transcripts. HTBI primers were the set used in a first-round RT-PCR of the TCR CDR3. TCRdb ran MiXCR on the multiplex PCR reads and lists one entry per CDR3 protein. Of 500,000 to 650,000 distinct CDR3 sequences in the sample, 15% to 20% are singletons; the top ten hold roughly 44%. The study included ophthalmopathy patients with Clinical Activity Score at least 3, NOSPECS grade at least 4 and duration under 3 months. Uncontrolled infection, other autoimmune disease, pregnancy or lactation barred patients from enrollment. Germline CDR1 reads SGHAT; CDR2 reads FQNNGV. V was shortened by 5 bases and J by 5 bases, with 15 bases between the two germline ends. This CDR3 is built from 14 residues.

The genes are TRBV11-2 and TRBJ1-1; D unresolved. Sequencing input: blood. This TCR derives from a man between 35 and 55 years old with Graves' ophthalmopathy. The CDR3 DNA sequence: TGTGCCAGCAGCCCACACTCGCCCGGGACTGAAGCTTTCTTT. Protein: CASSPHSPGTEAFF.